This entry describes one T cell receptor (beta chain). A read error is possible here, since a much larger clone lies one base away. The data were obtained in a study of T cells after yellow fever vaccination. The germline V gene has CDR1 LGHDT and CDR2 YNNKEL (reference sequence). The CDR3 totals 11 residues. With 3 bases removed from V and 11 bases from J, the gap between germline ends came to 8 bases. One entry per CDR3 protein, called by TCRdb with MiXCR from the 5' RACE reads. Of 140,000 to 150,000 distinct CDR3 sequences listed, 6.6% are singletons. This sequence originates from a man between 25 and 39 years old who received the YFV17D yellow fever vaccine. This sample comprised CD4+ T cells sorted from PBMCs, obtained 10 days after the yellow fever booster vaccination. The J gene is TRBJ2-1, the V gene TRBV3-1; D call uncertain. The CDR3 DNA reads TGTGCCAGCAGCCAGGTCGATCAGCAGTTCTTC. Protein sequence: CASSQVDQQFF.